The entry below gives a single TCR beta chain sequence along with its context. Antigen unknown. This CDR3 fails to terminate in the conserved phenylalanine or tryptophan, so it likely reflects a read error. Patients aged 18 to 65 with hyperthyroidism were newly diagnosed, with duration under 2 months. The germline CDR1 and CDR2 sequences are SGHAT and FQNNGV. Trimming took 5 bases from V and 4 from J, leaving 17 bases between them. The CDR3 sequence is 15 residues long. This sample was taken from a study of T cells in Graves' hyperthyroidism and ophthalmopathy. Study-wide results and caveats: With a median lead of approximately six months before onset, the model predicted ophthalmopathy. Most clonotypes expanded in the thyroid (above 0.001) were also present in blood.

RNA transcripts provided the source from which TCR beta CDR3 regions were amplified. HTBI primers were employed in a first-round RT-PCR of the TCR CDR3. TCRdb analysed the multiplex PCR reads with MiXCR anew, one entry per CDR3 protein. The repertoire consists of roughly 570,000 distinct CDR3 sequences, with 35% to 55% occurring once and the leading ten covering about 8.3%. The chain links TRBV11-2 to TRBJ1-2; D is unresolved. Sequencing was done on a sample of peripheral blood or thyroid tissue (not recorded which). This TCR came from a young woman with Graves' hyperthyroidism. The CDR3 DNA reads as TGTGCCAGCAGCCAAAGGACTAGCGGGAGCTATGGCTACACCCTT. It specifies CASSQRTSGSYGYTL.